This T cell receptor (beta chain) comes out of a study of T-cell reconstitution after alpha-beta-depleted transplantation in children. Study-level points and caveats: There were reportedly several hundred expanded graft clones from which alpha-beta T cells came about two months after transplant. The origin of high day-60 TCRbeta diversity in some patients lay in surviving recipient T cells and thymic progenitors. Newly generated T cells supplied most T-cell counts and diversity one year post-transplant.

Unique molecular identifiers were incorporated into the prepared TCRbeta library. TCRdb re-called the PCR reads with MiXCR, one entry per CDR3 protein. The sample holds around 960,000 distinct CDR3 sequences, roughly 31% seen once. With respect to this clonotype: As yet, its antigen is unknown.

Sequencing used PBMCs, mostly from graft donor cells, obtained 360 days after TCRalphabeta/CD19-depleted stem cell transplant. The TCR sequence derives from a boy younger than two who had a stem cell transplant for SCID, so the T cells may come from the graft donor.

As DNA, the CDR3 is TGCGCCAGCAGCTCGAAAACAGGGGAGCCCTACGAGCAGTACTTC. Translated: CASSSKTGEPYEQYF. The chain joins TRBV5-1 to TRBJ2-7; TRBD1 matches 7 bases. The CDR3 is 15 residues long. Germline lookup yields CDR1 SGHRS and CDR2 YFSETQ. The V segment lost 3 bases and the J segment 2 bases; nucleotides outside the gene matches: 8.